The clone carrying this T cell receptor beta chain was counted a few times. Its antigen is not identified. This sample is drawn from a study of T cell responses to AZD1222 COVID-19 vaccine. Produced via immunoSEQ multiplex PCR; TCRdb's table is partial and in-frame only. Here the sample spans fewer than 150,000 clones, over 85% being singletons. Broader study findings: It was only after the peak T cell response that any repertoires were sampled. Baseline serostatus was positive in only six AZD1222 recipients. Reports indicate that nearly half of spike-specific TCRs are directed at unmutated variant regions.

The TCR was taken from an adult in good health. The material sequenced was peripheral blood, taken on day 0 of AZD1222 vaccination.

The CDR3 sequence is CASSLDSSGNTIYF. The DNA of the CDR3 is TGCGCCAGCAGCTTGGACAGCTCTGGAAACACCATATATTTT. The chain links TRBV5-1 to TRBJ1-3; D is unresolved. Germline lookup yields CDR1 SGHRS and CDR2 YFSETQ. This CDR3 is 14 amino acids long. The ends were cut back, 0 bases at V and 0 bases at J, with 4 bases in the middle. The variable domain in full, with the rest retrieved from reference TRBV5-1 and TRBJ1-3, is KAGVTQTPRYLIKTRGQQVTLSCSPISGHRSVSWYQQTPGQGLQFLFEYFSETQRNKGNFPGRFSGRQFSNSRSEMNVSTLELGDSALYLCASSLDSSGNTIYFGEGSWLTVV.